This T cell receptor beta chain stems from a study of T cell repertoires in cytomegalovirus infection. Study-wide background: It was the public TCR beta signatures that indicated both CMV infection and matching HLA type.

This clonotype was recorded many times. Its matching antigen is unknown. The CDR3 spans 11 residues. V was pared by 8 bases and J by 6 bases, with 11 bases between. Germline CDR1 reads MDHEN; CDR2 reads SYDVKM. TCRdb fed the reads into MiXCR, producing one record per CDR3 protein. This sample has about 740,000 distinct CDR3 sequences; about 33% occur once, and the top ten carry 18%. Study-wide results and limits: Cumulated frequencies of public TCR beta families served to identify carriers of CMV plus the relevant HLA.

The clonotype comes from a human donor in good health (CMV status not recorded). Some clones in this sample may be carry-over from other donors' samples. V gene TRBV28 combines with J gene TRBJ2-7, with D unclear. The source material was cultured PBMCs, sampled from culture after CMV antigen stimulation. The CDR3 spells CASEDSGEQYF. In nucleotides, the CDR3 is TGTGCCAGCGAGGATTCGGGCGAGCAGTACTTC.